The clone carrying this T cell receptor beta chain was seen a few times. This entry comes from a study of response to subunit inactivated influenza vaccine. The CDR3 is made up of 15 amino acids. V was shortened by 5 bases and J by 1 base, with 11 bases between the two germline ends. TCRdb used MiXCR to reprocess the RT-PCR reads, holding one entry per CDR3 protein. Here the sample spans around 480,000 distinct CDR3 sequences, around 9.9% being singletons. This receptor was obtained from a man aged 50-59 years who received an inactivated influenza vaccine. The chain combines TRBV12-3 or TRBV12-4 with TRBJ2-2, with D tentatively TRBD2 (5 bases). The sequenced sample was PBMCs from blood, obtained roughly 6 weeks after vaccination. The CDR3 reads CASSPSRQNTGELFF. DNA for the CDR3: TGTGCCAGCAGTCCTAGCCGGCAGAACACCGGGGAGCTGTTTTTT.